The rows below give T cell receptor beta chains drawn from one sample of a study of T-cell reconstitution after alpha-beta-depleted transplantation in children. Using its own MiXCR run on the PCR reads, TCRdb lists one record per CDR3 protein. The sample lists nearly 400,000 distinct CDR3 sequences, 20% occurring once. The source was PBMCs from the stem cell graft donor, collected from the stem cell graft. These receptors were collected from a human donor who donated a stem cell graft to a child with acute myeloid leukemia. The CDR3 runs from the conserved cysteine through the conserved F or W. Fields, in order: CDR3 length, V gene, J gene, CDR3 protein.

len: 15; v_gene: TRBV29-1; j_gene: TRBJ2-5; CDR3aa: CSAAPTGVGTETQYF
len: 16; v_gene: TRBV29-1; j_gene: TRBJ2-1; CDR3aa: CSVEATTVHPYNEQFF
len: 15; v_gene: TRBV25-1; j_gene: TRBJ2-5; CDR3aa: CASSEWGTGKETQYF
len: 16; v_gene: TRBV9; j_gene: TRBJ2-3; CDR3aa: CASSVELAGNTDTQYF
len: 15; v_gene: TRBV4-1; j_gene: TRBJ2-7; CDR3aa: CASSQDQLASYEQYF
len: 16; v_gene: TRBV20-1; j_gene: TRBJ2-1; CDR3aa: CSAKGGRAITLNEQFF
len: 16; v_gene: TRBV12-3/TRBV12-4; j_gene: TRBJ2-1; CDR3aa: CASSLVRILSYNEQFF
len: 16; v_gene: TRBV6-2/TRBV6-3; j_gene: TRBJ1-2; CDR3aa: CASRPTGQGASDGYTF
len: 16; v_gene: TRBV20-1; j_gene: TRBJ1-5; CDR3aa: CSARDPGQGGNQPQHF
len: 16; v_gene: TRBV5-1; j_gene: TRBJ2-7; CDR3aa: CASSPTAGAFPHEQYF
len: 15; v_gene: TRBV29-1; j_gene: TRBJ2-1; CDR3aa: CSVETLATSYNEQFF
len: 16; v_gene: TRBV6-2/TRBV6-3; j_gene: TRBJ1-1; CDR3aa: CASSHLTNRVGTEAFF
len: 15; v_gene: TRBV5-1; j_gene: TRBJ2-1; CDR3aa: CASSSGAPTYNEQFF
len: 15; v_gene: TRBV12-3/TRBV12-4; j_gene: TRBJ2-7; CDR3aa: CASSWPGQGLYEQYF
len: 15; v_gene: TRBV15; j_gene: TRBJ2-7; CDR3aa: CATSRGDRDPYEQYF
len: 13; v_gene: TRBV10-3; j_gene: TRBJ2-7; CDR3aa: CAISEGAPYEQYF
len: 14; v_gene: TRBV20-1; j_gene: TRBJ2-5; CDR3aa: CSARYPGLRETQYF
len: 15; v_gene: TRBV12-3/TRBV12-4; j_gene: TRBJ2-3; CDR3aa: CASSLGSGDTDTQYF
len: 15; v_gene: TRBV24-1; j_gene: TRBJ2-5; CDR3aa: CATSDPPPYQETQYF
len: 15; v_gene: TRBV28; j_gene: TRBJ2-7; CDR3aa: CASSLGTALSYEQYF
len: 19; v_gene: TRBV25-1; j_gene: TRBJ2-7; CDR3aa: CASSPHAMTGSRGAYEQYF
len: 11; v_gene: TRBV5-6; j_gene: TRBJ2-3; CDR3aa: CASSVLGWEYF
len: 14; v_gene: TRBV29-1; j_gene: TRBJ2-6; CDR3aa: CSVEEGLGANVLTF
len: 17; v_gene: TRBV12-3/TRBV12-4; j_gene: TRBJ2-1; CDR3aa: CASSLGRLSMRGDEQFF
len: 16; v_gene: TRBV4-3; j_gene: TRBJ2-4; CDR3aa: CASSHVTGGPWNIQYF
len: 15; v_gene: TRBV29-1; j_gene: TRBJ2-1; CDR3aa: CSVEDEGLRIDEQFF
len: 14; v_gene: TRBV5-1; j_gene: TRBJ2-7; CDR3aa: CASSLEGLTYEQYF
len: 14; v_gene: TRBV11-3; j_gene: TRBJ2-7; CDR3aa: CASSSRTDFTMQYF
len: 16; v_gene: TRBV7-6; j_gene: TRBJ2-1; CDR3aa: CASSPMTSGSYNEQFF
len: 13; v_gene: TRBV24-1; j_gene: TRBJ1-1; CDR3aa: CATSAGQGVEAFF
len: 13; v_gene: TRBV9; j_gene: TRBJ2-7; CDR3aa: CASSVSGVDEQYF
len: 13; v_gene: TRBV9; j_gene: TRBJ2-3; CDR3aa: CASSESPTDTQYF
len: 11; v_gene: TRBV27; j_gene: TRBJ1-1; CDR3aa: CASRGTVKAFF
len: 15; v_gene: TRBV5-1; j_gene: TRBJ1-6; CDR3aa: CASSVGQGLRSPLHF
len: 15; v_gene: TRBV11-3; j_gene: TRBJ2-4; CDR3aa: CASSLDQTGLNIQYF
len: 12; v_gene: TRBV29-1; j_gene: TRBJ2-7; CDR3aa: CSVGQGGYEQYF
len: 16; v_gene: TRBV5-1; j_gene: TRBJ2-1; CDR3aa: CASSLTRPRRGGEQFF
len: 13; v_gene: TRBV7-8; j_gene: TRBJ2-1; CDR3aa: CAIGLGTGNEQFF
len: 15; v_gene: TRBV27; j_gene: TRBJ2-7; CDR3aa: CASSLLAASGREQYF
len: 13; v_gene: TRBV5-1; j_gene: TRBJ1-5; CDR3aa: CASSLEQGRPQHF
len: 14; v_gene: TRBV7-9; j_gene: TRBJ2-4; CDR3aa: CASTRQGDKNIQYF
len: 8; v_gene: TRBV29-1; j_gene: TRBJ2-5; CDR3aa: CTAETQYF
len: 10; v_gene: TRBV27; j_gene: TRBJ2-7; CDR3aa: CASGFYEQYF
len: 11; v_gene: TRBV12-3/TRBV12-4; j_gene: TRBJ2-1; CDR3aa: CASSPKDKQFF
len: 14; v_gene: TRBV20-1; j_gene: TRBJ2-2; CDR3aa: CSALHSGSTGELFF
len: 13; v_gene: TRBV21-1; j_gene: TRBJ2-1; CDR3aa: CASSGELGDEQFF
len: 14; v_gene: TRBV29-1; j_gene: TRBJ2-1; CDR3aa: CSGNSGSSYNEQFF
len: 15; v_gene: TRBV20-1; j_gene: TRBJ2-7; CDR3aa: CSAVTTGTGGYEQYF
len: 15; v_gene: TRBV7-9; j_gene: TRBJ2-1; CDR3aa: CASSLSGGSRNEQFF
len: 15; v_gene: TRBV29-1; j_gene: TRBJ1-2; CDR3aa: CSVETGKGHLYGYTF
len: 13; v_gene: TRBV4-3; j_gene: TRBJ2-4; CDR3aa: CASSQAAGDRQYF
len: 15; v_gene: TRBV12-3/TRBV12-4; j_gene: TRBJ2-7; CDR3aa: CASSYGLGPSYEQYF
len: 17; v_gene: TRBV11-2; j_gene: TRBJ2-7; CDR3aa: CASSLDWTSGSVDEQYF
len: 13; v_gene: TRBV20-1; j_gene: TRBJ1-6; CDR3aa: CSARRQYNSPLHF
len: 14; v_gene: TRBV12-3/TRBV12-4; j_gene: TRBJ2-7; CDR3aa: CASSLRDTAYEQYF
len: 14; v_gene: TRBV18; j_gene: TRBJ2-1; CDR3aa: CASSPEEFDNEQFF
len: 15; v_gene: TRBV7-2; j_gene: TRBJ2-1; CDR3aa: CASSLAATSVDEQFF